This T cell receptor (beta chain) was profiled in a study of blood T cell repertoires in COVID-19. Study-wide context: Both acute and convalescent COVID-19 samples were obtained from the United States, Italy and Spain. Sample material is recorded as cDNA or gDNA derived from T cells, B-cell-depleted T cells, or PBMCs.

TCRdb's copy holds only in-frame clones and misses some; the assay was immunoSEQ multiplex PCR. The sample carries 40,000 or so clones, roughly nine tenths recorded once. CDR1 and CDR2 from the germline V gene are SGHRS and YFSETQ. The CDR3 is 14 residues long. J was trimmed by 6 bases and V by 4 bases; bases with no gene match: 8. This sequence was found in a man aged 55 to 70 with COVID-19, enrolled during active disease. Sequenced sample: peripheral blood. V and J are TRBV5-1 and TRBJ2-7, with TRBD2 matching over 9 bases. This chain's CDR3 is CASSVPLAGTEQYF. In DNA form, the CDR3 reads TGCGCCAGCAGCGTGCCTCTAGCGGGGACCGAGCAGTACTTC.